Listed below are T cell receptor beta chains from one sample, sequenced in a study of OX40 agonist ivuxolimab in advanced cancers. Repertoires were generated with immunoSEQ multiplex PCR, while TCRdb's copy carries only in-frame clones and drops some. The sample carries about 21,000 clones, more than 70% recorded once. The source material was CD4+ or CD8+ T cells sorted from blood, sampled in a trial of the OX40 agonist ivuxolimab. The receptor source for this set is an adult with an advanced solid tumor such as melanoma, head and neck, liver or kidney cancer. CDR3s include the opening cysteine and the closing phenylalanine or tryptophan. A D gene is named only where the DNA matches it firmly. Rows give clone size only sometimes, using once, few, many, or a class for an expanded clone.

abundance,v_gene,j_gene,d_gene,len,CDR3aa,CDR3nt
-,TRBV6-5,TRBJ1-1,TRBD1,12,CASSTGGREAFF,TGTGCCAGCAGTACAGGGGGCCGGGAAGCTTTCTTT
-,TRBV7-2,TRBJ2-5,-,18,CASSLAEGGLYPLETQYF,TGTGCCAGCAGCTTAGCCGAGGGGGGACTATACCCTTTGGAGACCCAGTACTTC
-,TRBV7-2,TRBJ1-4,-,15,CASSYMATLREKLFF,TGTGCCAGCAGCTATATGGCGACCCTACGTGAAAAACTGTTTTTT
-,TRBV9,TRBJ2-1,-,11,CASSVANEQFF,TGTGCCAGCAGCGTAGCCAATGAGCAGTTCTTC
-,TRBV7-9,TRBJ1-5,TRBD1,16,CASSLAEGASNQPQHF,TGTGCCAGCAGCTTAGCGGAGGGGGCAAGCAATCAGCCCCAGCATTTT
-,TRBV11-3,TRBJ2-5,-,10,CASKRETQYF,TGTGCCAGCAAACGGGAGACCCAGTACTTC
-,TRBV28,TRBJ1-6,TRBD1,15,CASSLGTGYLSPLHF,TGTGCCAGCAGTTTGGGGACAGGGTATTTGTCACCCCTCCACTTT
-,TRBV30,TRBJ1-2,-,10,CARSDHGYTF,TGTGCCCGGAGTGACCATGGCTACACCTTC
-,TRBV29-1,TRBJ2-7,-,12,CSVYDGSYEQYF,TGCAGCGTTTATGACGGCTCCTACGAGCAGTACTTC
-,TRBV10-3,TRBJ2-3,TRBD1,19,CAIKEVPITGGAGTDTQYF,TGTGCCATCAAAGAGGTACCGATAACAGGGGGCGCCGGCACAGATACGCAGTATTTT
-,TRBV5-4,TRBJ1-1,TRBD1,17,CASSVIGTGLTNTEAFF,TGTGCCAGCAGCGTAATAGGGACAGGGCTGACGAACACTGAAGCTTTCTTT
-,TRBV11-2,TRBJ2-1,-,16,CASSLNEGSSYNEQFF,TGTGCCAGCAGCTTAAATGAGGGCAGCTCCTACAATGAGCAGTTCTTC
-,TRBV27,TRBJ2-3,-,14,CASGETRGTDTQYF,TGTGCCAGCGGGGAGACTAGGGGGACAGATACGCAGTATTTT
-,TRBV7-9,TRBJ2-2,-,15,CASSQRDGNTGELFF,TGTGCCAGCAGCCAAAGGGACGGGAACACCGGGGAGCTGTTTTTT
-,TRBV6-5,TRBJ2-7,-,15,CASSYSLTLRYEQYF,TGTGCCAGCAGTTACTCGTTAACACTCCGGTACGAGCAGTACTTC
once,TRBV5-6,TRBJ2-3,-,15,CASSPRGTLTDTQYF,TGTGCCAGCAGCCCTCGGGGGACCCTGACAGATACGCAGTATTTT
-,TRBV5-6,TRBJ2-7,-,13,CASSLGRPYEQYF,TGTGCCAGCAGCTTAGGGAGGCCGTACGAGCAGTACTTC
-,TRBV28,TRBJ2-5,-,18,CASSYCPDLTKIQETQYF,TGTGCCAGCAGTTACTGTCCCGACCTAACAAAGATTCAAGAGACCCAGTACTTC
-,TRBV4-1,TRBJ2-7,TRBD1,15,CASSHPGGSLYEQYF,TGCGCCAGCAGCCACCCAGGGGGCTCTCTCTACGAGCAGTACTTC
-,TRBV14,TRBJ1-1,-,12,CASGTGNTEAFF,TGTGCCAGCGGAACAGGGAACACTGAAGCTTTCTTT
-,TRBV7-9,TRBJ1-2,-,14,CASSFPGAAYGYTF,TGTGCCAGCAGCTTTCCTGGGGCGGCCTATGGCTACACCTTC
-,TRBV6-5,TRBJ1-6,-,13,CASSPPGNSPLHF,TGTGCCAGCAGTCCCCCCGGGAATTCACCCCTCCACTTT
-,TRBV6-5,TRBJ1-5,-,15,CASSYSHDSNQPQHF,TGTGCCAGCAGTTACTCCCACGATAGCAATCAGCCCCAGCATTTT
once,TRBV7-9,TRBJ2-1,TRBD1,15,CASSQGQGLRNEQFF,TGTGCCAGCAGCCAGGGACAGGGTCTGAGGAATGAGCAGTTCTTC
-,TRBV29-1,TRBJ2-1,TRBD1,16,CSVEKTGQAEYNEQFF,TGCAGCGTTGAAAAGACGGGACAGGCTGAATACAATGAGCAGTTCTTC
-,TRBV18,TRBJ2-7,-,15,CASSPGDASSYEQYF,TGTGCCAGCTCACCAGGGGACGCAAGCTCCTACGAGCAGTACTTC
-,TRBV6-5,TRBJ2-5,-,16,CASSYSTRGGQETQYF,TGTGCCAGCAGTTACTCCACCCGGGGAGGCCAAGAGACCCAGTACTTC
few,TRBV7-8,TRBJ2-7,-,15,CASSITGGLGYEQYF,TGTGCCAGCAGCATTACGGGGGGCCTGGGTTACGAGCAGTACTTC
-,TRBV6-6,TRBJ2-7,-,13,CASRDRSMYEQYF,TGTGCCAGCAGAGACAGGTCTATGTACGAGCAGTACTTC
-,TRBV9,TRBJ2-1,TRBD2,17,CASSAPPPGGTYNEQFF,TGTGCCAGCAGCGCTCCCCCTCCCGGGGGGACCTACAATGAGCAGTTCTTC
few,TRBV5-1,TRBJ2-2,-,15,CASSLLTPDTGELFF,TGCGCCAGCAGCTTATTGACTCCGGATACCGGGGAGCTGTTTTTT
-,TRBV19,TRBJ2-5,TRBD1,13,CASRGTGEETQYF,TGTGCCAGTAGGGGGACAGGGGAAGAGACCCAGTACTTC
-,TRBV6-5,TRBJ2-7,TRBD2,15,CASREWTSGSYEQYF,TGTGCCAGCAGAGAATGGACTAGCGGATCCTACGAGCAGTACTTC
-,TRBV27,TRBJ1-5,TRBD1,14,CASSSPGQDQPQHF,TGTGCCAGCAGTTCGCCGGGACAGGATCAGCCCCAGCATTTT
once,TRBV23-1,TRBJ1-5,-,17,CASSQDGGLNGNQPQHF,TGCGCCAGCAGTCAAGATGGGGGGCTTAACGGCAATCAGCCCCAGCATTTT
-,TRBV4-1,TRBJ2-7,-,15,CASSQESGLNYEQYF,TGCGCCAGCAGCCAAGAATCTGGACTGAACTACGAGCAGTACTTC
-,TRBV27,TRBJ1-1,-,18,CASSPTRLRGRLNTEAFF,TGTGCCAGCAGTCCCACGAGGCTCCGGGGTCGTTTGAACACTGAAGCTTTCTTT
few,TRBV5-1,TRBJ1-6,TRBD1,15,CASSSGQEVNSPLHF,TGCGCCAGCAGCTCGGGACAGGAAGTTAATTCACCCCTCCACTTT
-,TRBV5-6,TRBJ1-2,TRBD1,15,CASRTYWDSGYGYTF,TGTGCCAGCAGAACTTACTGGGACAGCGGCTATGGCTACACCTTC
large,TRBV6-4,TRBJ1-2,-,15,CASSLSGERNYGYTF,TGTGCCAGCAGTCTATCCGGTGAGCGGAACTATGGCTACACCTTC
-,TRBV27,TRBJ1-2,TRBD1,14,CASSLLGGLYGYTF,TGTGCCAGCAGTTTACTAGGGGGCCTCTATGGCTACACCTTC
-,TRBV7-9,TRBJ1-5,TRBD1,15,CASSKTGGSNQPQHF,TGTGCCAGCAGCAAGACAGGGGGAAGCAATCAGCCCCAGCATTTT
-,TRBV5-5,TRBJ2-5,-,14,CASTLGPSQETQYF,TGTGCCAGCACCCTGGGGCCAAGCCAAGAGACCCAGTACTTC
-,TRBV7-9,TRBJ2-7,-,12,CASSLGQNEQYF,TGTGCCAGCAGCTTAGGACAGAACGAGCAGTACTTC
-,TRBV5-5,TRBJ2-7,-,14,CASSAHLGKSEQYF,TGTGCCAGCAGCGCCCACCTGGGGAAGAGCGAGCAGTACTTC
-,TRBV11-2,TRBJ2-1,-,13,CASSPINYNEQFF,TGTGCCAGCAGCCCAATCAACTACAATGAGCAGTTCTTC
-,TRBV5-4,TRBJ1-6,-,14,CASSRTGINSPLHF,TGTGCCAGCAGCCGTACAGGGATTAATTCACCCCTCCACTTT
-,TRBV19,TRBJ1-1,-,13,CASRLLGNTEAFF,TGTGCCAGTAGGCTCTTGGGGAACACTGAAGCTTTCTTT
-,TRBV7-6,TRBJ2-7,-,14,CASSRRQVPYEQYF,TGTGCCAGCAGCCGACGACAGGTTCCCTACGAGCAGTACTTC
-,TRBV4-1,TRBJ2-5,-,17,CASSPFLDGQLQETQYF,TGCGCCAGCAGCCCCTTCCTCGACGGACAGTTACAAGAGACCCAGTACTTC
-,TRBV6-5,TRBJ2-1,-,15,CASSYKGGLNNEQFF,TGTGCCAGCAGTTACAAGGGAGGCCTAAACAATGAGCAGTTCTTC
-,TRBV15,TRBJ2-4,-,13,CATSRVDRNIQYF,TGTGCCACCAGCAGAGTGGACAGAAACATTCAGTACTTC